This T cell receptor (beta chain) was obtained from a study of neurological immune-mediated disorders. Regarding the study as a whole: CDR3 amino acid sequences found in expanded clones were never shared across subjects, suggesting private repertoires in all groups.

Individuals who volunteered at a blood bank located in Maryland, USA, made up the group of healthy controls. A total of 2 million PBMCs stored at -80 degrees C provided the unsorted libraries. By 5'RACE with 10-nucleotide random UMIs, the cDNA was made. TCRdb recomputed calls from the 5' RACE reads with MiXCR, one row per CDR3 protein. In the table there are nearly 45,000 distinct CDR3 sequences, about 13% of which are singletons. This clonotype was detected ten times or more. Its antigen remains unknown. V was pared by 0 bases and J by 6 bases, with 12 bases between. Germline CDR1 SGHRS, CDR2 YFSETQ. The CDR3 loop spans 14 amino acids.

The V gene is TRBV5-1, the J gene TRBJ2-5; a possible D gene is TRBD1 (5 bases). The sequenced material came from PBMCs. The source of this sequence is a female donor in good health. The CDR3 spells CASSLAIREQTQYF. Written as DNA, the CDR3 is TGCGCCAGCAGCTTGGCCATCAGGGAACAGACCCAGTACTTC.